The clone carrying this T cell receptor beta chain showed up many times. The data belong to a study of naive and memory T cell subsets. For blood and skin samples, reverse transcription used TCR alpha and beta constant primers. The SP2 primer and nested alpha and beta constant region primers amplified ligated cDNA in four rounds. MiXCR, run by TCRdb on the 5' RACE reads, gives a single entry per CDR3 protein. The sample has under 25,000 distinct CDR3 sequences, approximately 3.9% seen once. The CDR3 has 17 residues. Losses at the gene ends were 0 bases for V and 6 bases for J; bases not matched to a gene: 11. Looked up from germline, CDR1 is MNHEY and CDR2 is SVGAGI. RNA was extracted from 2 to 2.5 ml of whole blood of healthy adults.

The rearrangement links TRBV6-5 to TRBJ2-1, with 7 bases that match TRBD2. The sequence was obtained from a male donor in good health. As DNA, the CDR3 is TGTGCCAGCAGTTACTCGACTGGGGGAGGGCCTTTCAATGAGCAGTTCTTC. Amino acid sequence: CASSYSTGGGPFNEQFF.